The clone carrying this T cell receptor beta chain was seen ten or more times. Its antigen remains unidentified. Unique molecular identifiers were incorporated during preparation of the TCRbeta library. TCRdb called the PCR reads again in MiXCR, with one record for every CDR3 protein. The table records around 250,000 distinct CDR3 sequences, 6.5% to 10% of them present only once. The CDR3 extends over 11 amino acids. V lost 0 bases and J lost 9, with 2 bases in between. Per the germline V gene, CDR1 is MGHRA and CDR2 is YSYEKL. This entry comes from a study of T-cell reconstitution after alpha-beta-depleted transplantation in children. General study findings and limits: Reportedly, roughly two months post-transplant, alpha-beta T cells arose from several hundred expanded graft clones.

The receptor was derived from a male patient aged 5 to 17 who had a stem cell transplant for acute lymphoblastic leukemia, so the T cells may come from the graft donor. Specimen: PBMCs, mostly from graft donor cells, collected 180 days after TCRalphabeta/CD19-depleted stem cell transplant. J is TRBJ2-2 and V is TRBV4-1, with no clear D. DNA for the CDR3: TGCGCCAGCAGCCAAGATTGGGAGCTGTTTTTT. It specifies CASSQDWELFF.